The rows below give T cell receptor beta chains drawn from one sample of a study of T cell repertoires in cytomegalovirus infection. TCRdb reprocessed the reads via MiXCR and lists one record per CDR3 protein. The table lists some 440,000 distinct CDR3 sequences, roughly 30% of them singletons. What was sequenced was PBMCs. The source is a human donor in good health (CMV status not recorded). Some clones in this sample may be carry-over from other donors' samples. Both conserved end residues are part of each CDR3. The D gene is left open where the match is weak. Clone size appears in some rows only: once, few, many, or a class for an expanded clone.

J | size | D | V | CDR3 | DNA
TRBJ1-5 | NA | NA | TRBV4-2 | CASSQAAGDQPQHF | TGTGCCAGCAGCCAAGCGGCAGGGGATCAGCCCCAGCATTTT
TRBJ2-2 | many | TRBD2 | TRBV7-7 | CASSPTARGGTGELFF | TGTGCCAGCAGTCCGACCGCGCGGGGGGGCACCGGGGAGCTGTTTTTT
TRBJ2-3 | NA | NA | TRBV5-4 | CASSLYADTQYF | TGTGCCAGCAGTCTGTACGCAGATACGCAGTATTTT
TRBJ2-1 | NA | NA | TRBV28 | CASRGGPTYNEQFF | TGTGCCAGCAGGGGCGGACCCACCTACAATGAGCAGTTCTTC
TRBJ2-5 | NA | TRBD1 | TRBV6-2/TRBV6-3 | CASSRTGGLETQYF | TGTGCCAGCAGTAGGACAGGGGGCCTAGAGACCCAGTACTTC
TRBJ2-3 | many | NA | TRBV7-2 | CASSSVPRADTQYF | TGTGCCAGCAGCTCCGTTCCCCGTGCAGATACGCAGTATTTT
TRBJ1-4 | NA | NA | TRBV5-1 | CASSQVRNGANEKLFF | TGCGCCAGCAGCCAAGTCAGAAATGGAGCTAATGAAAAACTGTTTTTT
TRBJ1-1 | few | NA | TRBV19 | CASRKWGTEAFF | TGTGCCAGTAGGAAATGGGGCACTGAAGCTTTCTTT
TRBJ2-1 | NA | TRBD2 | TRBV6-5 | CASSYTSGGIGEQFF | TGTGCCAGCAGTTATACTAGCGGGGGCATAGGTGAGCAGTTCTTC
TRBJ1-1 | NA | NA | TRBV7-9 | CASRTTGTTEAFF | TGTGCCAGCAGAACTACAGGAACCACTGAAGCTTTCTTT
TRBJ2-5 | NA | TRBD2 | TRBV7-2 | CASSIASGRAPETQYF | TGTGCCAGCAGCATCGCTAGCGGGAGGGCCCCAGAGACCCAGTACTTC
TRBJ1-3 | few | NA | TRBV19 | CASSHQGSGNTIYF | TGTGCCAGTAGCCACCAGGGATCTGGAAACACCATATATTTT
TRBJ2-4 | NA | TRBD1 | TRBV20-1 | CSAKTGAAVKNIQYF | TGCAGTGCCAAGACAGGGGCCGCAGTCAAAAACATTCAGTACTTC
TRBJ2-5 | NA | NA | TRBV27 | CASKGFGAPSQTQYF | TGTGCCAGCAAAGGTTTCGGGGCCCCCAGCCAGACCCAGTACTTC
TRBJ2-5 | NA | NA | TRBV10-2 | CASSESGRLETQYF | TGCGCCAGCAGTGAGTCTGGGAGGCTGGAGACCCAGTACTTC
TRBJ1-5 | NA | TRBD1 | TRBV20-1 | CSARTAQGASNQPKHF | TGCAGTGCTAGAACGGCACAGGGGGCGAGCAATCAGCCCAAGCATTTT
TRBJ1-3 | NA | TRBD1 | TRBV20-1 | CSALRTGIPSSGNTIYF | TGCAGCGCTCTACGGACAGGGATCCCCAGCTCTGGAAACACCATATATTTT
TRBJ2-3 | NA | TRBD2 | TRBV20-1 | CSATAGLAGGLTDTQYF | TGCAGTGCCACCGCCGGACTAGCGGGGGGGCTTACAGATACGCAGTATTTT
TRBJ2-1 | NA | TRBD2 | TRBV19 | CASSPRGDTNEQFF | TGTGCCAGTAGTCCCCGGGGGGATACCAATGAGCAGTTCTTC
TRBJ1-5 | many | NA | TRBV7-2 | CASSLAFKFGDQPQHF | TGTGCCAGCAGCTTAGCGTTCAAGTTCGGGGATCAGCCCCAGCATTTT
TRBJ2-1 | NA | NA | TRBV7-9 | CASSLTTGYNEQFF | TGTGCCAGCAGCTTAACAACAGGTTACAATGAGCAGTTCTTC
TRBJ2-5 | few | TRBD2 | TRBV7-9 | CASSRPLARQETQYF | TGTGCCAGCAGCCGACCACTAGCGCGTCAAGAGACCCAGTACTTC
TRBJ1-1 | NA | TRBD1 | TRBV19 | CATGGQGNTEAFF | TGTGCCACCGGCGGACAGGGCAACACTGAAGCTTTCTTT
TRBJ2-7 | NA | NA | TRBV2 | CASGAGYTYEQYF | TGTGCCAGCGGAGCGGGCTATACCTACGAGCAGTACTTC
TRBJ1-5 | few | NA | TRBV5-6 | CASSSSAGGRQPQHF | TGTGCCAGCAGTTCCTCCGCCGGGGGTCGGCAGCCCCAGCATTTT